A single sample is the source of the 18 T cell receptor beta chains below, sequenced in a study of blood T cell repertoires in COVID-19. Assay: immunoSEQ multiplex PCR; the TCRdb copy retains only in-frame clones and omits some. The sample has about 180,000 clones; 86% are singletons. What was sequenced was peripheral blood. Source of these receptors: a woman in her 30s with active or convalescent COVID-19.

V is TRBV7-9 and J is TRBJ2-2; TRBD2 agrees at 10 bases. V shed 6 bases, J shed 3 bases, and the junction held 7 bases outside the gene matches. Germline CDR1 reads SEHNR; CDR2 reads FQNEAQ (reference sequence). This CDR3 region has 16 residues. The CDR3 bases are TGTGCCAGCAGGTCTACTAGCGGGAAGGACACCGGGGAGCTGTTTTTT. As protein: CASRSTSGKDTGELFF.

The gene calls are TRBV4-2 and TRBJ1-2; tentatively, D is TRBD1 (5 bases). Looked up from germline, CDR1 is LGHNA and CDR2 is YNFKEQ. The ends were cut back, 4 bases at V and 2 bases at J, with 14 bases in the middle. CDR3 length: 15 amino acids. DNA for the CDR3: TGTGCCAGCAGCCCAAGAAACCAGGGAAACTATGGCTACACCTTC. Protein: CASSPRNQGNYGYTF.

V usage is TRBV6-5 and J usage is TRBJ1-5, with 9 bases that match TRBD1. There are 15 residues in the CDR3. CDR1 is MNHEY, CDR2 SVGAGI, per germline. J was trimmed by 5 bases and V by 0 bases; bases with no gene match: 2. In DNA form, the CDR3 reads TGTGCCAGCAGTTACTCGGGACAGGGCGATCAGCCCCAGCATTTT. This gives the protein CASSYSGQGDQPQHF.

This chain connects TRBV10-3 to TRBJ1-1; 11 bases line up with TRBD1. This CDR3 spans 13 amino acids. Trimming at V came to 3 bases and at J to 9 bases, leaving 3 bases not matched to a gene. Germline lookup yields CDR1 ENHRY and CDR2 SYGVKD. The DNA of the CDR3 is TGTGCCATCAGTGATCCGGACAGGGGGCAAGCTTTCTTT. It yields the protein CAISDPDRGQAFF.

The chain has TRBV19 and TRBJ1-1; 8 bases match TRBD1. CDR1 and CDR2 from the germline V gene are LNHDA and SQIVND (reference sequence). The V and J ends lost 3 bases and 4 bases, in that order; junction bases with no gene match: 4. The CDR3 totals 14 residues. CDR3 protein: CASSIQGAGTEAFF. The CDR3 coding sequence is TGTGCCAGTAGTATTCAGGGGGCGGGCACTGAAGCTTTCTTT.

This clone appeared once. CDR3 DNA sequence: TGTGCCAGCAGCATAGACCCGGGACAGGGGATTAGAAGTTCTGAAGCTTTCTTT. Protein: CASSIDPGQGIRSSEAFF. The chain is built from TRBV7-9 and TRBJ1-1; 10 nucleotides align to TRBD1. J lost 6 bases, V lost 5 bases, and 18 bases had no gene match. This CDR3 is 18 amino acids long. CDR1 and CDR2 from the germline V gene are SEHNR and FQNEAQ (reference sequence).

The rearrangement links TRBV10-1 to TRBJ2-2; D perhaps matches TRBD2 (5 bases). Trimming removed 0 bases at V and 5 bases at J, with 10 bases between. From germline, CDR1 is WNHNN and CDR2 SYGVQD (reference sequence). The CDR3 extends over 15 amino acids. CDR3 in DNA: TGCGCCAGCAGTGAGTCCAAAAGCGGAACCGGGGAGCTGTTTTTT. Translating it yields CASSESKSGTGELFF.

The V call is TRBV18, the J call TRBJ2-2, with TRBD1 identical over 7 bases. Germline-derived CDR1 and CDR2 are KGHSH and LQKENI. With 5 bases clipped from V and 0 bases from J, the junction kept 3 bases outside the gene matches. The CDR3 extends over 15 amino acids. The CDR3 DNA sequence: TGTGCCAGCTCAATGGGACAGCCGAACACCGGGGAGCTGTTTTTT. It is translated as CASSMGQPNTGELFF.

The V and J genes are TRBV6-6 and TRBJ1-6; 9 bases align to TRBD1. Per germline, CDR1 MNHNY and CDR2 SVGAGI (reference sequence). After removal of 2 bases from V and 5 bases from J, the junction contained 1 base not matched to a gene. CDR3 length equals 15 residues. CDR3 residues: CASSYRDRDNSPLHF. CDR3 nucleotide sequence: TGTGCCAGCAGTTACCGGGACAGGGATAATTCACCCCTCCACTTT.

This clone showed up just once. The V call is TRBV7-9, the J call TRBJ1-1, with D unclear. With 1 base removed from V and 1 base from J, the gap between germline ends came to 10 bases. Germline CDR1 and CDR2: SEHNR and FQNEAQ (reference sequence). The CDR3 length is 15 residues. This chain's CDR3 is CASSLVSSANTEAFF. The DNA for the CDR3 is TGTGCCAGCAGCTTAGTATCGAGTGCGAACACTGAAGCTTTCTTT. The full variable domain, in which reference TRBV7-9 and TRBJ1-1 provide the parts outside the CDR3, is DTGVSQNPRHKITKRGQNVTFRCDPISEHNRLYWYRQTLGQGPEFLTYFQNEAQLEKSRLLSDRFSAERPKGSFSTLEIQRTEQGDSAMYLCASSLVSSANTEAFFGQGTRLTVV.

This chain uses TRBV30 with TRBJ1-5; D may be TRBD1 (6 bases). V shed 5 bases and J shed 0 bases, with 14 bases lying between them. The CDR3 is made up of 15 amino acids. Germline CDR1 reads GTSNPN; CDR2 reads SVGIG (reference sequence). The CDR3 DNA reads TGTGCCTGGGAGCAACAGGGAAATAGCAATCAGCCCCAGCATTTT. Protein: CAWEQQGNSNQPQHF.

This clone was observed once. The V and J genes are TRBV19 and TRBJ2-1, with 7 nucleotides matching TRBD2. Losses at the gene ends were 1 base for V and 1 base for J; bases not matched to a gene: 10. The CDR3 has 18 amino acids. Per the germline V gene, CDR1 is LNHDA and CDR2 is SQIVND (reference sequence). The CDR3 reads CASSIGTRVPLSYNEQFF. The CDR3 coding sequence is TGTGCCAGTAGTATAGGGACTAGGGTCCCGTTATCCTACAATGAGCAGTTCTTC.

The J gene is TRBJ2-3, the V gene TRBV18, with 7 bases that match TRBD2. J was trimmed by 5 bases and V by 2 bases; bases with no gene match: 7. The CDR3 is 15 residues long. From germline, CDR1 is KGHSH and CDR2 LQKENI. CDR3 in DNA: TGTGCCAGCTCACCAGGCGGGGGATGGATAGATACGCAGTATTTT. Translating gives CASSPGGGWIDTQYF.

The chain links TRBV30 to TRBJ1-1, with D perhaps matching TRBD1 (5 bases). The CDR3 consists of 15 residues. The V gene lost 1 base and the J gene lost 5 bases, with 17 bases spanning the gap. Germline V gives CDR1 GTSNPN, CDR2 SVGIG (reference sequence). CDR3 coding DNA: TGTGCCTGGAGTGGACGTCAGGGCGTTCTTACTGAAGCTTTCTTT. Translating it yields CAWSGRQGVLTEAFF.

This rearrangement joins TRBV7-2 to TRBJ1-6, with D tentatively TRBD1 (6 bases). V was trimmed by 3 bases and J by 0 bases, leaving 12 bases between them. From germline, CDR1 is SGHTA and CDR2 FQGNSA. There are 17 residues in the CDR3. CDR3 protein: CASSFTGLSSYNSPLHF. DNA of the CDR3: TGTGCCAGCAGCTTCACAGGGCTTAGCTCCTATAATTCACCCCTCCACTTT.

The chain joins TRBV19 to TRBJ2-1; 10 nucleotides line up with TRBD1. There are 15 residues in the CDR3. After removal of 5 bases from V and 2 bases from J, the junction contained 3 bases not matched to a gene. Germline V gives CDR1 LNHDA, CDR2 SQIVND (reference sequence). The CDR3 region is CASSPGQGPYNEQFF. Written as DNA, the CDR3 is TGTGCCAGTAGTCCGGGACAGGGGCCCTACAATGAGCAGTTCTTC.

The rearrangement links TRBV5-4 to TRBJ1-6, with D unresolved. The germline V and J ends were trimmed by 0 bases and 8 bases, with 9 bases remaining between them. Germline CDR1 SGHNT, CDR2 YYREEE (reference sequence). The CDR3 is made up of 14 amino acids. The CDR3, as DNA: TGTGCCAGCAGCTTGGAAGGCGGATATTCACCCCTCCACTTT. Translated, it gives CASSLEGGYSPLHF.

V and J are TRBV19 and TRBJ2-7, with 8 bases identical to TRBD2. Trimming at V came to 4 bases and at J to 2 bases, leaving 7 bases not matched to a gene. Germline CDR1 and CDR2: LNHDA and SQIVND (reference sequence). This CDR3 has 15 residues. The CDR3 region has the DNA TGTGCCAGTAGTAGGATAGCGGGGACCACCTACGAGCAGTACTTC. It is translated as CASSRIAGTTYEQYF.